This T cell receptor (beta chain) is drawn from a study of cytomegalovirus exposure and HLA in healthy donors. It was with 60 Vbeta and 13 Jbeta primers that the PCR ran. Some clones are missing from TCRdb's copy, which holds only in-frame ones; the method was immunoSEQ multiplex PCR. The repertoire holds about 140,000 clones, with under 90% as singletons. Per germline, CDR1 SNHLY and CDR2 FYNNEI. This CDR3 is built from 15 residues. The V end lost 3 bases, the J end lost 1 base, and 9 bases lay between the germline ends. The material sequenced was PBMCs. The clonotype was recovered from a man aged 35 to 55 in good health and CMV-seronegative. J is TRBJ2-2 and V is TRBV2; TRBD1 is a possible D gene (5 bases). The CDR3 DNA follows: TGTGCCAGCAGTGATGGGGCTCTGAACACCGGGGAGCTGTTTTTT. Its protein product is CASSDGALNTGELFF.